The clone carrying this TCR beta chain was detected only a few times. What it binds is not known. Treatment: oral pan-JAK inhibitor, 5-10 mg twice daily. The V gene end was trimmed by 4 bases and the J gene end by 3 bases; junction bases not matched to a gene: 0. The germline CDR1 and CDR2 sequences are SEHNR and FQNEAQ (reference sequence). This CDR3 region has 13 residues. This record comes from a study of CD8+ T cells in alopecia areata. Regarding the study as a whole: In scalp samples, resident alphabeta T cells of normal skin are also sequenced.

Following extraction, RNA underwent reverse transcription to cDNA, which served as the sequencing template. The assay was immunoSEQ multiplex PCR, and TCRdb's table has in-frame clones only and misses some. The sample includes some 110,000 clones, roughly 50% of them seen just once. This sample comprised CD8+ T cells sorted from blood, obtained at week 4, from a patient treated with tofacitinib. This rearrangement joins TRBV7-9 to TRBJ2-1; 7 bases are a match to TRBD1. The TCR comes from a human donor with alopecia areata. The CDR3 region is CASSWDSYNEQFF. The CDR3 DNA is TGTGCCAGCAGCTGGGACAGCTACAATGAGCAGTTCTTC.